The 9 T cell receptor beta chains presented below share a single source sample, sequenced in a study of blood T cell repertoires in COVID-19 (dated by TCRdb to about 2020). Receptors were amplified or captured by the immunoSEQ multiplex PCR assay. This is the immuneACCESS table as TCRdb keeps it, with only in-frame sequences that have V and J called. A part of the clones is gone; compared with another copy, unresolved V genes explain less than half, and the rest is unexplained. The sample includes over 80,000 clones, with around three quarters observed a single time. The leading ten clones occupy approximately 4% of the sample. The source material was peripheral blood. The source of these receptors is a woman aged 45 to 65 with acute or convalescent COVID-19.

This chain joins TRBV19 and TRBJ2-7, with 9 bases fitting TRBD1. The CDR3 sequence is 14 residues long. Germline loops: CDR1 LNHDA, CDR2 SQIVND (reference sequence). Trimming removed 6 bases from V and 2 bases from J; junction bases left unmatched: 5. Here the CDR3 DNA reads TGTGCCAGTAGCCCCGGGACAGGGACCTACGAGCAGTACTTC. Protein sequence: CASSPGTGTYEQYF.

Only one count was recorded for this clone. This chain uses TRBV4-1 with TRBJ1-5, with unresolved D. Germline lookup yields CDR1 MGHRA and CDR2 YSYEKL. V was clipped by 0 bases and J by 4 bases, with 10 bases between them. The CDR3 totals 15 residues. DNA for the CDR3: TGCGCCAGCAGCCAAGAAAGTGAGCTTAATCAGCCCCAGCATTTT. Translating it yields CASSQESELNQPQHF.

This rearrangement joins TRBV28 to TRBJ1-5; D not resolved. This CDR3 contains 14 residues. The V gene's germline CDR1 is MDHEN and CDR2 SYDVKM. V dropped 6 bases and J dropped 4 bases, with 13 bases sitting between them. The chain's CDR3 is CASRPGDPNQPQHF. For the CDR3, the DNA is TGTGCCAGCAGACCCGGAGATCCAAATCAGCCCCAGCATTTT.

The V and J genes are TRBV7-2 and TRBJ2-1; tentative D call: TRBD2 (6 bases). Germline CDR1 reads SGHTA; CDR2 reads FQGNSA. V lost 5 bases to trimming and J lost 4 bases, with 18 bases between them. The CDR3 sequence is 16 residues long. The CDR3 DNA reads TGTGCCAGCAGCCTCCGGGACTCACCCTTATACAATGAGCAGTTCTTC. Translating gives CASSLRDSPLYNEQFF.

This clone was detected only a few times. The J gene is TRBJ2-5, the V gene TRBV12-3 or TRBV12-4; D is possibly TRBD2 (5 bases). The CDR3 is made up of 13 amino acids. V lost 3 bases and J lost 4, with 9 bases in between. In nucleotides, the CDR3 is TGTGCCAGCAGTTTTAAAGAGGGAGAGACCCAGTACTTC. Its protein is CASSFKEGETQYF.

The gene calls are TRBV28 and TRBJ1-2; 7 bases line up with TRBD1. J lost 4 bases, V lost 3 bases, and 11 bases had no gene match. This CDR3 has 16 residues. Germline CDR1 reads MDHEN; CDR2 reads SYDVKM. The CDR3 sequence: CASSFGAGGLLYGYTF. For the CDR3, the DNA is TGTGCCAGCAGTTTTGGGGCAGGGGGATTGCTCTATGGCTACACCTTC.

The rearrangement links TRBV3-1 (or the pseudogene TRBV3-2) to TRBJ1-4, with TRBD1 matching 7 bases. Losses at the gene ends were 4 bases for V and 2 bases for J; bases not matched to a gene: 4. This CDR3 is 15 amino acids long. CDR1 is LGHDT, CDR2 YNNKEL, per germline (reference sequence). CDR3: CASSPNRGTNEKLFF. In nucleotides, the CDR3 is TGTGCCAGCAGCCCCAACAGGGGTACTAATGAAAAACTGTTTTTT.

The chain employs TRBV19 and TRBJ1-1, with TRBD1 identical over 8 bases. The CDR3 spans 15 residues. Germline V gene lookup returns CDR1 LNHDA and CDR2 SQIVND (reference sequence). Trimming removed 11 bases from V and 1 base from J; junction bases left unmatched: 12. CDR3 in amino acids: CAARDRPSGNTEAFF. In DNA, the CDR3 is TGTGCCGCCAGGGACAGGCCAAGTGGGAACACTGAAGCTTTCTTT.

This clone was seen more than once but under ten times. This sequence joins TRBV5-6 and TRBJ1-5; D unclear. The CDR3 sequence is 17 residues long. The ends were cut back, 2 bases at V and 0 bases at J, with 15 bases in the middle. Looked up from germline, CDR1 is SGHDT and CDR2 is YYEEEE. This CDR3 is CASSFTGRRGSNQPQHF. CDR3 DNA sequence: TGTGCCAGCAGCTTTACGGGTCGGCGGGGTAGCAATCAGCCCCAGCATTTT.